The 23 T cell receptor beta chains listed next were all sequenced from one sample in a study of Graves' ophthalmopathy and Graves' hyperthyroidism. RNA served as the template for amplifying TCR beta CDR3 regions. In the first round, RT-PCR was carried out with HTBI primers, and a multiplex PCR formed the second round. TCRdb re-called the multiplex PCR reads through MiXCR, storing one row per CDR3 protein. The sample yields 360,000 or so distinct CDR3 sequences, approximately 20% seen once. Material for sequencing was peripheral blood. These receptors were collected from a woman aged 18-30 years with Graves' ophthalmopathy.

This clonotype was detected many times. Its ends do not fully match the called genes, so a read error is possible. J is TRBJ2-2 and V is TRBV6-2 or TRBV6-3, with a possible D match to TRBD2 (5 bases). Looked up from germline, CDR1 is MNHEY and CDR2 is SVGEGT. This CDR3 has 16 amino acids. CDR3 protein: CASSYVPSAFTGKLFF. CDR3 in DNA: TGTGCCAGCAGTTACGTCCCCAGTGCCTTTACCGGGAAGCTGTTTTTT.

This clonotype was detected a few times. The chain recombines TRBV30 with TRBJ1-2; a weak D match, TRBD1 (5 bases). The CDR3 totals 15 residues. V gave up 1 base and J gave up 5 bases, with 17 bases separating them. The germline V gene encodes CDR1 GTSNPN and CDR2 SVGIG (reference sequence). DNA for the CDR3: TGTGCCTGGAGTGCATCCGGGACGGCCCGTTATGGCTACACCTTC. It encodes CAWSASGTARYGYTF.

This clonotype was seen many times. V usage is TRBV9 and J usage is TRBJ1-1; D gene uncertain. Trimming took off 3 bases at V and 4 bases at J, with 10 bases between the two ends. The length of the CDR3 is 13 residues. Germline V lookup: CDR1 SGDLS, CDR2 YYNGEE. CDR3 bases: TGTGCCAGCAGCGCGGAGGAGGGCACTGAAGCTTTCTTT. Encoded protein: CASSAEEGTEAFF.

In its sample, this clonotype was seen many times. The rearrangement links TRBV7-2 to TRBJ2-7, with TRBD1 matching over 8 bases. The germline V gene encodes CDR1 SGHTA and CDR2 FQGNSA. This CDR3 spans 15 amino acids. With 5 bases clipped from V and 6 bases from J, the junction kept 12 bases outside the gene matches. The CDR3 coding sequence is TGTGCCAGCAGCCCCAATACGGACAGGGTTTTCGAGCAGTACTTC. This codes for CASSPNTDRVFEQYF.

This clonotype came up many times. J is TRBJ1-5 and V is TRBV27; D call uncertain. In germline, CDR1 is MNHEY, CDR2 SMNVEV (reference sequence). The germline V and J ends were trimmed by 3 bases and 4 bases, with 13 bases remaining between them. CDR3 size: 15 residues. This CDR3 is CASSFSMTPNQPQHF. CDR3 nucleotide sequence: TGTGCCAGCAGTTTCTCCATGACCCCAAATCAGCCCCAGCATTTT.

This clonotype occurred many times. The V gene is TRBV10-3, the J gene TRBJ2-2, with 11 bases fitting TRBD2. The CDR3 sequence is 17 residues long. Germline lookup yields CDR1 ENHRY and CDR2 SYGVKD. J lost 1 base, V lost 6 bases, and 7 bases had no gene match. The CDR3 sequence is CAISLLAGDGNTGELFF. CDR3 coding DNA: TGTGCCATCAGCTTACTAGCGGGAGACGGGAACACCGGGGAGCTGTTTTTT.

This clonotype has at least ten counts. The chain recombines TRBV29-1 with TRBJ1-1; D gene unclear. The CDR3 loop spans 10 amino acids. The V gene's germline CDR1 is SQVTM and CDR2 ANQGSEA. V lost 2 bases and J 8 bases, leaving 6 bases between the germline ends. The CDR3 DNA reads as TGCAGCGTTGAAAACAGAGAAGCTTTCTTT. Protein: CSVENREAFF.

This clonotype was detected many times. The genes are TRBV6-1 and TRBJ2-7; TRBD2 aligns across 7 bases. V was pared by 2 bases and J by 0 bases, with 10 bases of the junction left unmatched. Germline CDR1 and CDR2: MNHNS and SASEGT. The CDR3 has 17 residues. The CDR3 sequence: CASSESRLAATSYEQYF. In nucleotides, the CDR3 is TGTGCCAGCAGTGAAAGTCGTCTAGCGGCTACCTCCTACGAGCAGTACTTC.

This clonotype has at least ten counts. V usage is TRBV6-2 or TRBV6-3 and J usage is TRBJ1-1, with TRBD1 matching 8 bases. CDR3 size: 15 residues. Germline V gene data show CDR1 as MNHEY and CDR2 as SVGEGT. J was trimmed by 4 bases and V by 2 bases; bases with no gene match: 6. The CDR3 DNA is TGTGCCAGCAGTTACCCCTCAGGGGGCGGCACTGAAGCTTTCTTT. Translating gives CASSYPSGGGTEAFF.

The chain joins TRBV6-5 to TRBJ2-5; the D gene is possibly TRBD1 (5 bases). Trimming removed 0 bases from V and 5 bases from J, with 13 bases in between. The CDR3 contains 15 residues. From germline, CDR1 is MNHEY and CDR2 SVGAGI. Here the CDR3 reads CASSYSQTDLETQYF. The CDR3 DNA follows: TGTGCCAGCAGTTACTCCCAGACAGACCTGGAGACCCAGTACTTC.

This clonotype was picked up many times. The chain couples TRBV6-2 or TRBV6-3 to TRBJ1-5; D not certain. The CDR3 covers 16 residues. Germline values: CDR1 MNHEY, CDR2 SVGEGT. Deletions cut 7 bases from V and 0 bases from J, with 16 bases between. The CDR3 coding sequence is TGTGCCAGCACGACGGCGCCGATATATAGCAATCAGCCCCAGCATTTT. Amino acid sequence: CASTTAPIYSNQPQHF.

The chain has TRBV12-3 or TRBV12-4 and TRBJ2-7, with 9 bases fitting TRBD2. The CDR3 extends over 14 amino acids. The junction had 7 bases not matched to a gene; V was cut back by 7 bases and J by 3 bases. The CDR3 loop is CASNEASGDYEQYF. The CDR3 DNA reads as TGTGCCAGCAATGAGGCTAGCGGGGACTACGAGCAGTACTTC.

The chain couples TRBV12-3 or TRBV12-4 to TRBJ2-5; TRBD2 matches at 10 bases. The CDR3 runs to 12 residues. V dropped 11 bases and J dropped 5; count of bases not matched to a gene: 5. Written as DNA, the CDR3 is TGTGCCGTAGCGGGAGGCGGGGAGACCCAGTACTTC. Translation: CAVAGGGETQYF.

This clonotype has more than one count but fewer than ten. The chain links TRBV3-1 to TRBJ2-5; TRBD1 is a possible D gene (6 bases). CDR1 LGHDT and CDR2 YNNKEL come from the germline V gene (reference sequence). The V gene lost 6 bases and the J gene lost 5 bases, with 25 bases spanning the gap. The CDR3 length is 17 residues. For the CDR3, the DNA is TGTGCCAGCAGTCTAAAAACCCGGACAGCTAGGGGGGAGACCCAGTACTTC. This translates into CASSLKTRTARGETQYF.

This clonotype was seen a handful of times. J is TRBJ1-1 and V is TRBV6-1; the D is unclear. The V end lost 7 bases, the J end lost 8 bases, and 14 bases lay between the germline ends. This CDR3 is 12 amino acids long. CDR1 and CDR2 from the germline V gene are MNHNS and SASEGT. In nucleotides, the CDR3 is TGTGCCAGCATAAAGTCGTACCAGGAAGCTTTCTTT. It yields the protein CASIKSYQEAFF.

This clonotype appeared many times. The chain combines TRBV12-3 or TRBV12-4 with TRBJ2-7, with 7 nucleotides matching TRBD2. After removal of 6 bases from V and 0 bases from J, the junction contained 8 bases not matched to a gene. This CDR3 region has 15 residues. This CDR3 reads CASSPTSEHSYEQYF. The CDR3 DNA is TGTGCCAGCAGCCCAACTAGCGAACACTCCTACGAGCAGTACTTC.

The rearrangement links TRBV4-2 to TRBJ1-3; TRBD1 is a possible D gene (6 bases). Looked up from germline, CDR1 is LGHNA and CDR2 is YNFKEQ. Trimming left V 4 bases short and J 4 bases short, with 23 bases between. The CDR3 has 18 amino acids. In DNA, the CDR3 is TGTGCCAGCAGCCCAAAGGGGGTCCACCCCGAGGGAGGAAACACCATATATTTT. This translates into CASSPKGVHPEGGNTIYF.

This clonotype occurred a few times. J is TRBJ1-1 and V is TRBV28; D call uncertain. V shed 3 bases and J shed 6 bases, with 14 bases lying between them. CDR3 length: 14 residues. CDR1 MDHEN and CDR2 SYDVKM come from the germline V gene. The CDR3 nucleotides read TGTGCCAGCAGTTTGAGGACCGGGCCCCCTGAAGCTTTCTTT. It translates to CASSLRTGPPEAFF. Variable domain in full (rest from reference TRBV28 and TRBJ1-1): DVKVTQSSRYLVKRTGEKVFLECVQDMDHENMFWYRQDPGLGLRLIYFSYDVKMKEKGDIPEGYSVSREKKERFSLILESASTNQTSMYLCASSLRTGPPEAFFGQGTRLTVV.

This clonotype was detected many times. The chain links TRBV10-3 to TRBJ1-2, with D maybe TRBD1 (5 bases). CDR1 is ENHRY and CDR2 is SYGVKD in the germline V gene. With 10 bases removed from V and 4 bases from J, the gap between germline ends came to 13 bases. This CDR3 contains 12 residues. CDR3 nucleotides: TGTGCCACCATGACAGTCATCTATGGCTACACCTTC. Its protein product is CATMTVIYGYTF.

This clonotype was seen repeatedly, ten times or more. The gene calls are TRBV20-1 and TRBJ1-5; unclear D gene. Trimming cost V 3 bases and J 7 bases, with 22 bases left between them. Germline lookup yields CDR1 DFQATT and CDR2 SNEGSKA (reference sequence). The CDR3 has 16 amino acids. The CDR3 nucleotides are TGCAGTGCTAGGTACTCAGCGTCCCGGGATGGACAGCCCCAGCATTTT. It translates to CSARYSASRDGQPQHF.

This clonotype was seen at least ten times. The chain employs TRBV6-5 and TRBJ2-5; 10 nucleotides match TRBD1. Unmatched junction bases numbered 9, after V lost 6 bases and J lost 5 bases. Germline V lookup: CDR1 MNHEY, CDR2 SVGAGI. The CDR3 length is 15 residues. CDR3 protein: CASSPRQGAWETQYF. DNA of the CDR3: TGTGCCAGCAGCCCAAGACAGGGGGCTTGGGAGACCCAGTACTTC.

In its sample, this clonotype was seen many times. The chain is built from TRBV2 and TRBJ1-5, with 7 nucleotides matching TRBD1. CDR3 size: 15 residues. The J segment lost 0 bases and the V segment lost 7 bases, leaving 6 bases of the junction unmatched. Germline V gene data show CDR1 as SNHLY and CDR2 as FYNNEI. CDR3 coding DNA: TGTGCCAGCATGCTCCACAGGGGTAGCAATCAGCCCCAGCATTTT. This encodes CASMLHRGSNQPQHF.

In this sample, this clonotype turned up many times. The J gene is TRBJ1-3, the V gene TRBV11-2; 7 nucleotides align to TRBD1. Trimming took 3 bases from V and 0 from J; bases not matched to a gene: 11. The CDR3 runs to 18 residues. The germline CDR1 and CDR2 sequences are SGHAT and FQNNGV. The CDR3 region has the DNA TGTGCCAGCAGCTTCGGACAGGCGGGCGCCGGCTCTGGAAACACCATATATTTT. It translates to CASSFGQAGAGSGNTIYF.